This T cell receptor beta chain was sequenced for a study of T cell clusters in autoimmune cytopenias. Study in general: Per sample, median TRB depth was roughly 56,000 reads, yielding a median about 2,400 distinct clonotypes.

TRB was amplified from roughly 0.25 ug of peripheral blood genomic DNA per sample. Findings of the study overall: Primary autoimmune cytopenia patients appeared to lack physiological T cell clusters present in healthy donors. TRB repertoire shifts in secondary cytopenia and chronic lymphocytic leukemia mostly reflected lymphoma, not autoimmunity.

The CDR3 runs to 14 residues. TRB was amplified by touch-down multiplex PCR, primer pools A and B combined. TCRdb processed the multiplex PCR reads again and assigns one entry to each CDR3 protein, with no DNA. The sample has 5,000 to 7,000 distinct CDR3 sequences; the top ten hold approximately 38%. Worth noting for this clonotype: Its antigen remains unidentified.

The same data also contributed to another study, on T cell repertoires in aging, cancer and after chemotherapy. That report notes: Untreated cancer patients had significantly lower blood TCR diversity than age-matched healthy donors.

Sequencing used peripheral blood. The chain carries TRBV12-3 or TRBV12-4 and TRBJ1-4. This receptor was obtained from a human donor in good health. The CDR3 loop reads CASSFLLGGEKLFF.